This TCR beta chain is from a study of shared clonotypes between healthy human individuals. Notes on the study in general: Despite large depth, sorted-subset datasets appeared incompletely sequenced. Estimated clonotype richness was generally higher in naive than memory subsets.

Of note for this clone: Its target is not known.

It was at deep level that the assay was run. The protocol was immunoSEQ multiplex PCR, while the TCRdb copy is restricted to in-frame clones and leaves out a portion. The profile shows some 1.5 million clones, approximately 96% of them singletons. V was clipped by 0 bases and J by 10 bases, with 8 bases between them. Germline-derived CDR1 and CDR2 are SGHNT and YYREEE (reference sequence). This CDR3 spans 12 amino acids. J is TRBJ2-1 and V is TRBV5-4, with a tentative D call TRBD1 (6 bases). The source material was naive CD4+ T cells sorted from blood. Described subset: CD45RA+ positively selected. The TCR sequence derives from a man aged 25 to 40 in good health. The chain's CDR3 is CASSLAQGEQFF. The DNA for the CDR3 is TGTGCCAGCAGCTTGGCACAGGGCGAGCAGTTCTTC. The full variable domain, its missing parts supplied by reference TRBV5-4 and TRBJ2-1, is ETGVTQSPTHLIKTRGQQVTLRCSSQSGHNTVSWYQQALGQGPQFIFQYYREEENGRGNFPPRFSGLQFPNYSSELNVNALELDDSALYLCASSLAQGEQFFGPGTRLTVL.